One and the same sample provided the 28 T cell receptor beta chains below, sequenced in a study of cytomegalovirus exposure and HLA in healthy donors. The study ran its PCR with 60 Vbeta and 13 Jbeta primers. Measured with immunoSEQ multiplex PCR; TCRdb has only the in-frame clones, and not every one. Its listing shows about 140,000 clones. The specimen was PBMCs. The receptors were gathered from a man aged 35 to 55 in good health and CMV-seronegative.

V gene TRBV4-1 combines with J gene TRBJ2-2, with 9 bases matching TRBD2. The CDR3 is 14 amino acids. Trimming removed 2 bases from V and 6 bases from J; junction bases left unmatched: 1. Germline-derived CDR1 and CDR2 are MGHRA and YSYEKL. The CDR3 sequence: CASSQRGGAGELFF. In nucleotides, the CDR3 is TGCGCCAGCAGCCAACGCGGGGGGGCCGGGGAGCTGTTTTTT.

This chain connects TRBV19 to TRBJ2-7, with 7 bases identical to TRBD2. Looked up from germline, CDR1 is LNHDA and CDR2 is SQIVND (reference sequence). CDR3 length: 14 residues. With 3 bases clipped from V and 1 base from J, the junction kept 3 bases outside the gene matches. CDR3 in DNA: TGTGCCAGTAGTATGGGGAGGGATTCCTACGAGCAGTACTTC. It yields the protein CASSMGRDSYEQYF.

The chain recombines TRBV7-6 with TRBJ1-4; 7 bases match TRBD1. Germline CDR1 is SGHVS and CDR2 is FNYEAQ. CDR3 size: 13 residues. J was trimmed by 8 bases and V by 5 bases; bases with no gene match: 5. CDR3 residues: CASSRKTGEKLFF. For the CDR3, the DNA is TGTGCCAGCAGCCGCAAGACAGGGGAAAAACTGTTTTTT.

This chain connects TRBV5-4 to TRBJ2-7; 9 bases are a match to TRBD1. Germline trimming cut 3 bases from V and 0 bases from J; bases unmatched to any gene: 13. The CDR3 contains 18 residues. CDR1 and CDR2 (germline): SGHNT, YYREEE (reference sequence). The CDR3 here is CASSSRTGVGSSSYEQYF. CDR3 sequence (DNA): TGTGCCAGCAGCTCCCGGACAGGGGTCGGCTCCAGCTCCTACGAGCAGTACTTC.

The CDR3 DNA reads TGTGCCAGCAGGAGACAGGATAATTCACCCCTCCACTTT. Translated, it gives CASRRQDNSPLHF. The chain recombines TRBV2 with TRBJ1-6; tentatively, D is TRBD1 (6 bases). This CDR3 has 13 residues. V was trimmed by 6 bases and J by 5 bases, leaving 8 bases between them. Germline loops: CDR1 SNHLY, CDR2 FYNNEI.

The chain has TRBV5-4 and TRBJ2-5; possible D gene TRBD1, 6 bases. V was shortened by 4 bases and J by 1 base, with 14 bases between the two germline ends. Per germline, CDR1 SGHNT and CDR2 YYREEE (reference sequence). The CDR3 is made up of 15 amino acids. The DNA of the CDR3 is TGTGCCAGCAGCCCCCGGCAGGGGACCCAAGAGACCCAGTACTTC. Translated, it gives CASSPRQGTQETQYF.

This chain uses TRBV4-2 with TRBJ2-3; TRBD2 agrees at 13 bases. J was trimmed by 0 bases and V by 0 bases; bases with no gene match: 6. Germline V lookup: CDR1 LGHNA, CDR2 YNFKEQ. The CDR3 has 19 amino acids. The CDR3 sequence: CASSQDRTSGGVSTDTQYF. In nucleotides, the CDR3 is TGTGCCAGCAGCCAAGATCGCACTAGCGGGGGGGTTAGCACAGATACGCAGTATTTT.

This sequence joins TRBV27 and TRBJ1-5, with TRBD1 matching over 7 bases. The junction had 2 bases not matched to a gene; V was cut back by 3 bases and J by 6 bases. The CDR3 runs 13 residues. CDR1 MNHEY and CDR2 SMNVEV come from the germline V gene (reference sequence). Written as DNA, the CDR3 is TGTGCCAGCAGTTTTACAGGGGTTCAGCCCCAGCATTTT. Its translation is CASSFTGVQPQHF.

V and J are TRBV5-6 and TRBJ1-2; D uncertain. CDR1 is SGHDT and CDR2 is YYEEEE in the germline V gene. CDR3 size: 16 residues. V shed 2 bases and J shed 1 base, with 15 bases lying between them. The CDR3 is CASSLSRGLGNYGYTF. CDR3 bases: TGTGCCAGCAGCTTAAGCAGAGGGCTGGGTAACTATGGCTACACCTTC.

The chain uses TRBV29-1 and TRBJ2-1; D might be TRBD1 (6 bases). V dropped 6 bases and J dropped 0 bases, with 15 bases sitting between them. This CDR3 region has 15 residues. From germline, CDR1 is SQVTM and CDR2 ANQGSEA. The CDR3 coding sequence is TGCAGCGTAGGGGGAGCCGATAGCTCCTACAATGAGCAGTTCTTC. This codes for CSVGGADSSYNEQFF.

This chain uses TRBV27 with TRBJ1-1; D uncertain. The CDR3 sequence is 12 residues long. The ends were cut back, 5 bases at V and 1 base at J, with 5 bases in the middle. CDR1 is MNHEY, CDR2 SMNVEV, per germline (reference sequence). CDR3 nucleotides: TGTGCCAGCAGTCGGTGGAACACTGAAGCTTTCTTT. Translation gives CASSRWNTEAFF.

This rearrangement joins TRBV7-9 to TRBJ2-7; a possible D gene is TRBD2 (6 bases). With 5 bases removed from V and 2 bases from J, the gap between germline ends came to 10 bases. The CDR3 length is 13 residues. The germline CDR1 and CDR2 sequences are SEHNR and FQNEAQ (reference sequence). CDR3 sequence reads: CASSNPGAYEQYF. CDR3 nucleotides: TGTGCCAGCAGCAATCCGGGGGCCTACGAGCAGTACTTC. Together with reference TRBV7-9 and TRBJ2-7, the CDR3 gives the full variable domain: DTGVSQNPRHKITKRGQNVTFRCDPISEHNRLYWYRQTLGQGPEFLTYFQNEAQLEKSRLLSDRFSAERPKGSFSTLEIQRTEQGDSAMYLCASSNPGAYEQYFGPGTRLTVT.

The chain has TRBV2 and TRBJ1-2; maybe TRBD1 (5 bases). Germline CDR1 and CDR2: SNHLY and FYNNEI. Trimming shortened V by 6 bases and J by 4 bases, and 12 bases separated the two germline ends. The CDR3 length is 13 residues. CDR3 sequence reads: CASSVDSFYGYTF. The CDR3 DNA follows: TGTGCCAGCAGCGTAGACAGCTTCTATGGCTACACCTTC.

This chain uses TRBV7-9 with TRBJ2-2; 10 bases agree with TRBD1. From germline, CDR1 is SEHNR and CDR2 FQNEAQ (reference sequence). The J segment lost 4 bases and the V segment lost 4 bases, leaving 6 bases of the junction unmatched. This CDR3 has 16 residues. This CDR3 is CASSSGTGVLTGELFF. The CDR3 DNA sequence: TGTGCCAGCAGCTCCGGGACAGGGGTCCTCACCGGGGAGCTGTTTTTT.

As regards this clone: One end of the junction is discordant with germline, which a read error may explain. This chain connects TRBV6-5 to TRBJ1-1; possibly TRBD1 for D (5 bases). This CDR3 comprises 11 residues. Looked up from germline, CDR1 is MNHEY and CDR2 is SVGAGI. Here the CDR3 reads CASGPARARIF. For the CDR3, the DNA is TGTGCCAGCGGACCTGCCAGGGCCAGAATCTTT.

CDR3 in DNA: TGTGCCAGCAGCTTACAGGGGGCTGAAGCTTTCTTT. This gives the protein CASSLQGAEAFF. The V gene is TRBV11-2, the J gene TRBJ1-1; 7 bases are shared with TRBD1. CDR3 size: 12 residues. V shed 2 bases, J shed 6 bases, and the junction held 0 bases outside the gene matches. CDR1 is SGHAT and CDR2 is FQNNGV in the germline V gene.

This rearrangement joins TRBV4-2 to TRBJ2-7; 10 nucleotides line up with TRBD2. V lost 4 bases to trimming and J lost 2 bases; unmatched junction nucleotides: 2. Germline V gene sequence: CDR1 LGHNA, CDR2 YNFKEQ. The CDR3 has 14 amino acids. CDR3 DNA sequence: TGTGCCAGCAGCCGCACTAGCGGGGCCTACGAGCAGTACTTC. Translated: CASSRTSGAYEQYF.

The V gene is TRBV5-6, the J gene TRBJ1-2; D is possibly TRBD1 (6 bases). Germline V gene lookup returns CDR1 SGHDT and CDR2 YYEEEE. V lost 6 bases, J lost 4 bases, and 19 bases lay in between. The length of the CDR3 is 15 residues. CDR3 sequence: CASNPGGGVGYGYTF. The DNA for the CDR3 is TGTGCCAGCAACCCGGGAGGGGGAGTCGGCTATGGCTACACCTTC.

This chain connects TRBV11-2 to TRBJ1-2, with 8 nucleotides matching TRBD1. Trimming cost V 5 bases and J 4 bases; bases outside gene matches: 6. Germline CDR1 SGHAT, CDR2 FQNNGV. CDR3 length: 14 residues. The CDR3 loop is CASSPDRATYGYTF. CDR3 coding DNA: TGTGCCAGCAGCCCGGACAGGGCGACCTATGGCTACACCTTC. Based on the CDR3 plus reference TRBV11-2 and TRBJ1-2, the full variable domain is EAGVAQSPRYKIIEKRQSVAFWCNPISGHATLYWYQQILGQGPKLLIQFQNNGVVDDSQLPKDRFSAERLKGVDSTLKIQPAKLEDSAVYLCASSPDRATYGYTFGSGTRLTVV.

The chain combines TRBV7-7 with TRBJ2-5; 9 bases match TRBD2. The CDR3 extends over 17 amino acids. V trimming: 2 bases; J trimming: 5 bases; junction bases outside the gene matches: 12. Germline-derived CDR1 and CDR2 are SSHAT and FNYEAQ (reference sequence). CDR3 nucleotides: TGTGCCAGCAGCTTATCGGCTAGCGGGGTTTGGTGGGAGACCCAGTACTTC. Protein sequence: CASSLSASGVWWETQYF. Full variable domain (rest looked up from reference TRBV7-7 and TRBJ2-5): GAGVSQSPRYKVTKRGQDVTLRCDPISSHATLYWYQQALGQGPEFLTYFNYEAQPDKSGLPSDRFSAERPEGSISTLTIQRTEQRDSAMYRCASSLSASGVWWETQYFGPGTRLLVL.

V usage is TRBV27 and J usage is TRBJ1-2, with 7 bases aligning to TRBD1. The junction had 6 bases not matched to a gene; V was cut back by 0 bases and J by 5 bases. The CDR3 spans 15 residues. The germline CDR1 and CDR2 sequences are MNHEY and SMNVEV (reference sequence). The CDR3 sequence: CASSLSNAGGYGYTF. The CDR3 nucleotides read TGTGCCAGCAGTTTATCGAATGCAGGGGGGTATGGCTACACCTTC.

The chain is built from TRBV28 and TRBJ2-2, with a weak D call TRBD1 (6 bases). The germline V gene encodes CDR1 MDHEN and CDR2 SYDVKM. Trimming pared 2 bases from V and 5 bases from J, leaving 18 bases between. The CDR3 is made up of 17 amino acids. In DNA, the CDR3 is TGTGCCAGCAGTTTAGGGTGGAGCAGGGGCGGAACCGGGGAGCTGTTTTTT. It translates to CASSLGWSRGGTGELFF.

This sequence joins TRBV4-3 and TRBJ1-1, with D tentatively TRBD1 (6 bases). There are 14 residues in the CDR3. V was pared by 0 bases and J by 3 bases, with 8 bases between. Germline-derived CDR1 and CDR2 are LGHNA and YSLEER. This chain's CDR3 is CASSQEQGYTEAFF. CDR3 DNA sequence: TGCGCCAGCAGCCAAGAACAGGGTTACACTGAAGCTTTCTTT.

This sequence joins TRBV19 and TRBJ1-5, with D tentatively TRBD1 (5 bases). Per the germline V gene, CDR1 is LNHDA and CDR2 is SQIVND (reference sequence). The CDR3 totals 16 residues. Trimming took off 4 bases at V and 4 bases at J, with 17 bases between the two ends. CDR3 sequence: CASSTGRVLENQPQHF. The DNA for the CDR3 is TGTGCCAGTAGTACGGGCAGGGTGTTAGAAAATCAGCCCCAGCATTTT.

The gene calls are TRBV9 and TRBJ1-2; D is uncertain. Trimming took off 2 bases at V and 4 bases at J, with 15 bases between the two ends. CDR1 is SGDLS, CDR2 YYNGEE, per germline. This CDR3 spans 15 amino acids. CDR3 sequence (DNA): TGTGCCAGCAGCGTCGCGTCTGGAGGATCCTATGGCTACACCTTC. Protein: CASSVASGGSYGYTF.

The rearrangement joins TRBV6-1 to TRBJ2-5; weak D call: TRBD2 (6 bases). With the DNA end fitting TRBJ2-7 better, the J assignment may be wrong. The CDR3 is made up of 17 amino acids. CDR1 and CDR2 (germline): MNHNS, SASEGT. The CDR3 protein is CASSESSGNFVPYEQYF. CDR3 coding DNA: TGTGCCAGCAGTGAGAGTAGCGGAAACTTTGTCCCCTACGAGCAGTACTTC.

This rearrangement joins TRBV27 to TRBJ2-1, with 8 bases identical to TRBD2. This CDR3 has 15 residues. V lost 6 bases and J lost 5; bases outside the gene matches: 9. Germline-derived CDR1 and CDR2 are MNHEY and SMNVEV (reference sequence). As DNA, the CDR3 is TGTGCCAGCAGCTCATTTAGCGGGGCGAACAATGAGCAGTTCTTC. Translation gives CASSSFSGANNEQFF.

This chain connects TRBV29-1 to TRBJ2-5, with D perhaps TRBD2 (5 bases). V lost 6 bases, J lost 5 bases, and 16 bases lay in between. The germline CDR1 and CDR2 sequences are SQVTM and ANQGSEA. This CDR3 has 13 residues. The CDR3 spells CSVSWVGGETQYF. Here the CDR3 DNA reads TGCAGCGTCTCCTGGGTTGGAGGTGAGACCCAGTACTTC. The full variable domain, in which reference TRBV29-1 and TRBJ2-5 provide the parts outside the CDR3, is SAVISQKPSRDICQRGTSLTIQCQVDSQVTMMFWYRQQPGQSLTLIATANQGSEATYESGFVIDKFPISRPNLTFSTLTVSNMSPEDSSIYLCSVSWVGGETQYFGPGTRLLVL.